These 20 T cell receptor beta chains came from one sample sequenced in a study of vaccination and CD4 T cells after COVID-19. Oncomine TCR Beta short-read sequencing was applied to DNA from cultured CD4+ T cells. TCRdb analysed the PCR reads with MiXCR anew, one entry per CDR3 protein. This sample yields about 8,300 distinct CDR3 sequences, of which approximately 49% are seen a single time; more than 20% belongs to the top ten. Treatment indicated: approximately 10-day PBMC culture with coronavirus spike peptide pools or control peptides (ViraFEST assay). Those CD4+ T cells from the unexposed donor predate the COVID-19 pandemic (2011-2018). Antigens of these TCRs are unknown. The sequenced material came from CD4+ T cells from blood, cultured in vitro. These receptors originate from a human donor in good health.

This chain connects TRBV9 to TRBJ2-3, with a tentative D call TRBD2 (6 bases). Germline-derived CDR1 and CDR2 are SGDLS and YYNGEE. Trimming cost V 3 bases and J 2 bases, with 13 bases left between them. The CDR3 extends over 15 amino acids. The CDR3 here is CASSGLRTNTDTQYF. DNA of the CDR3: TGTGCCAGCAGCGGGCTGCGGACTAACACAGATACGCAGTATTTT.

The rearrangement joins TRBV6-4 to TRBJ2-1; 9 bases are a match to TRBD2. Germline V gene lookup returns CDR1 MRHNA and CDR2 SNTAGT. The junction had 1 base not matched to a gene; V was cut back by 7 bases and J by 0 bases. This CDR3 has 14 residues. CDR3 nucleotides: TGTGCCAGCAAGCGGGAGGACTCCTACAATGAGCAGTTCTTC. The encoded protein is CASKREDSYNEQFF.

The V gene is TRBV11-2, the J gene TRBJ2-3, with D perhaps matching TRBD2 (7 bases). The germline V gene encodes CDR1 SGHAT and CDR2 FQNNGV. The CDR3 totals 17 residues. V was pared by 1 base and J by 3 bases, with 17 bases between. The CDR3 loop reads CASSLGIAGARTDTQYF. The CDR3 region has the DNA TGTGCCAGCAGCTTAGGTATTGCGGGGGCACGGACAGATACGCAGTATTTT.

The chain is built from TRBV7-2 and TRBJ1-2, with no clear D. Germline lookup yields CDR1 SGHTA and CDR2 FQGNSA. The length of the CDR3 is 11 residues. Trimming stripped 10 bases from V and 8 bases from J, with 14 bases between. CDR3 DNA: TGTGCCACCCTGTATCTCGGGGGCTACACCTTC. It translates to CATLYLGGYTF.

This clonotype was seen a few times. The chain combines TRBV7-9 with TRBJ2-2; D is uncertain. V was trimmed by 2 bases and J by 6 bases, leaving 10 bases between them. This CDR3 spans 14 amino acids. Germline V gives CDR1 SEHNR, CDR2 FQNEAQ (reference sequence). This CDR3 is CASSLLVGPGELFF. CDR3 sequence (DNA): TGTGCCAGCAGCTTATTGGTTGGCCCCGGGGAGCTGTTTTTT.

The rearrangement links TRBV7-8 to TRBJ2-3, with D unclear. The CDR3 spans 11 residues. Germline V CDR1 and CDR2: SGHVS, FQNEAQ. Trimming took off 2 bases at V and 6 bases at J, with 3 bases between the two ends. Here the CDR3 reads CASSLTDTQYF. CDR3 sequence (DNA): TGTGCCAGCAGCTTAACCGATACGCAGTATTTT.

The gene calls are TRBV20-1 and TRBJ1-1, with 7 positions matching TRBD1. The length of the CDR3 is 12 residues. The ends lost 6 bases at V and 4 bases at J; junction bases unmatched: 5. The V gene's germline CDR1 is DFQATT and CDR2 SNEGSKA (reference sequence). The CDR3 spells CSARTGITEAFF. CDR3 nucleotide sequence: TGCAGTGCGAGGACAGGCATCACTGAAGCTTTCTTT.

The J gene is TRBJ1-2, the V gene TRBV19, with D perhaps TRBD1 (6 bases). The V end lost 2 bases, the J end lost 8 bases, and 15 bases lay between the germline ends. Germline V gene lookup returns CDR1 LNHDA and CDR2 SQIVND (reference sequence). CDR3 length equals 14 residues. CDR3 bases: TGTGCCAGTAGTATACTTGAGGGGGTAGGAGGCTACACCTTC. Translated: CASSILEGVGGYTF.

This clonotype was observed a handful of times. V and J are TRBV12-3 or TRBV12-4 and TRBJ2-3; 11 positions match TRBD2. This CDR3 is built from 15 residues. The V segment lost 7 bases and the J segment 3 bases; nucleotides outside the gene matches: 6. This CDR3 reads CASTISGRGTDTQYF. CDR3 nucleotide sequence: TGTGCCAGCACTATTAGCGGGAGGGGGACAGATACGCAGTATTTT.

In its sample, this clonotype was seen a few times. J is TRBJ1-2 and V is TRBV6-2 or TRBV6-3, with 7 nucleotides matching TRBD1. Germline V gene data show CDR1 as MNHEY and CDR2 as SVGEGT. The CDR3 is made up of 12 amino acids. J gave up 8 bases and V 5 bases, and 5 bases lay outside the gene matches. CDR3 amino acids: CASSRPGGGYTF. DNA of the CDR3: TGTGCCAGCAGTAGACCAGGGGGAGGCTACACCTTC.

V is TRBV15 and J is TRBJ1-5; D unresolved. The V end lost 0 bases, the J end lost 7 bases, and 7 bases lay between the germline ends. This CDR3 has 13 amino acids. The V gene's germline CDR1 is LNHNV and CDR2 YYDKDF (reference sequence). The CDR3 protein is CATSRDPGQPQHF. As DNA, the CDR3 is TGTGCCACCAGCAGAGATCCGGGGCAGCCCCAGCATTTT. The full variable domain, with the rest looked up from reference TRBV15 and TRBJ1-5, is DAMVIQNPRYQVTQFGKPVTLSCSQTLNHNVMYWYQQKSSQAPKLLFHYYDKDFNNEADTPDNFQSRRPNTSFCFLDIRSPGLGDTAMYLCATSRDPGQPQHFGDGTRLSIL.

This clonotype has only a few counts. The chain couples TRBV19 to TRBJ2-5, with D tentatively TRBD1 (6 bases). V dropped 5 bases and J dropped 2 bases, with 15 bases sitting between them. Germline CDR1 is LNHDA and CDR2 is SQIVND (reference sequence). The CDR3 totals 15 residues. The CDR3, as DNA: TGTGCCAGTAGTCTTTCCGGGACACAACAAGAGACCCAGTACTTC. Translated: CASSLSGTQQETQYF. Full variable domain (remainder filled in from reference TRBV19 and TRBJ2-5): DGGITQSPKYLFRKEGQNVTLSCEQNLNHDAMYWYRQDPGQGLRLIYYSQIVNDFQKGDIAEGYSVSREKKESFPLTVTSAQKNPTAFYLCASSLSGTQQETQYFGPGTRLLVL.

The CDR3 nucleotides read TGCGCCAGCAGTGAGGGGGGTTCAGGGCAGCCCCAGCATTTT. It encodes CASSEGGSGQPQHF. The gene calls are TRBV10-1 and TRBJ1-5; D possibly corresponds to TRBD1 (5 bases). The V gene lost 2 bases and the J gene lost 7 bases, with 12 bases spanning the gap. Germline V gene data show CDR1 as WNHNN and CDR2 as SYGVQD (reference sequence). The CDR3 has 14 residues.

The chain carries TRBV6-1 and TRBJ2-3, with 10 bases matching TRBD2. There are 16 residues in the CDR3. Per germline, CDR1 MNHNS and CDR2 SASEGT. J gave up 0 bases and V 6 bases, and 6 bases lay outside the gene matches. The CDR3 sequence: CASRASGGSSTDTQYF. The CDR3 nucleotides are TGTGCCAGCAGGGCTAGCGGGGGCTCTAGCACAGATACGCAGTATTTT.

V and J are TRBV30 and TRBJ1-1; D remains unclear. Germline assignment: CDR1 GTSNPN and CDR2 SVGIG (reference sequence). The ends were cut back, 3 bases at V and 5 bases at J, with 16 bases in the middle. This CDR3 region has 14 residues. The CDR3 is CAWRGRMSGTEAFF. For the CDR3, the DNA is TGTGCCTGGAGAGGCCGTATGAGCGGGACTGAAGCTTTCTTT.

This chain connects TRBV12-3 or TRBV12-4 to TRBJ2-5; the D is unclear. Trimming pared 1 base from V and 5 bases from J, leaving 14 bases between. The CDR3 spans 15 residues. In DNA, the CDR3 is TGTGCCAGCAGTTTAGGGTTTACCGATGGGGAGACCCAGTACTTC. Protein product: CASSLGFTDGETQYF.

The chain links TRBV6-2 or TRBV6-3 to TRBJ2-1, with 7 positions matching TRBD2. Unmatched junction bases numbered 3, after V lost 10 bases and J lost 0 bases. The CDR3 has 13 amino acids. Germline V lookup: CDR1 MNHEY, CDR2 SVGEGT. As DNA, the CDR3 is TGTGCCACCAGGACTAGCTCCTACAATGAGCAGTTCTTC. This gives the protein CATRTSSYNEQFF.

This clonotype was counted between two and nine times. J is TRBJ1-1 and V is TRBV19; D call uncertain. Germline values: CDR1 LNHDA, CDR2 SQIVND (reference sequence). The CDR3 loop spans 15 amino acids. V shed 7 bases and J shed 1 base, with 16 bases lying between them. CDR3 nucleotides: TGTGCCAGTACTCACCCGGGTCTTGGGAACACTGAAGCTTTCTTT. Translated, it gives CASTHPGLGNTEAFF.

This chain links TRBV6-5 with TRBJ2-1; no definite D call. Trimming left V 4 bases short and J 9 bases short, with 22 bases between. The CDR3 consists of 16 residues. The germline V gene encodes CDR1 MNHEY and CDR2 SVGAGI. The CDR3 region has the DNA TGTGCCAGCAGTTTGACTGCAAGGGTCTCACCCAGTGAGCAGTTCTTC. This codes for CASSLTARVSPSEQFF.

This clonotype was detected only a few times. V is TRBV27 and J is TRBJ2-7, with 10 positions matching TRBD1. The CDR3 runs to 14 residues. The V and J ends lost 6 bases and 4 bases, in that order; junction bases with no gene match: 6. Looked up from germline, CDR1 is MNHEY and CDR2 is SMNVEV (reference sequence). The CDR3 nucleotides are TGTGCCAGCAGACCGACAGGGGGCATTTACGAGCAGTACTTC. Translating gives CASRPTGGIYEQYF.